Shown below are 15 T cell receptor beta chains from a single sample sequenced in a study of response to subunit inactivated influenza vaccine. TCRdb independently ran MiXCR on the RT-PCR reads; one entry per CDR3 protein. The sample contains roughly 700,000 distinct CDR3 sequences, roughly 14% of which appear only once. The specimen comprised PBMCs from blood, sampled approximately 13 days after vaccination. All receptors come from a man in his forties or fifties who received an inactivated influenza vaccine.

Only a few counts were recorded for this clonotype. The genes are TRBV29-1 and TRBJ2-7; 13 positions match TRBD2. The V and J ends lost 5 bases and 7 bases, in that order; junction bases with no gene match: 11. CDR3 size: 15 residues. Germline assignment: CDR1 SQVTM and CDR2 ANQGSEA. CDR3 sequence reads: CSVRRTSGSTGEQYF. In nucleotides, the CDR3 is TGCAGCGTTAGACGGACTAGCGGGAGTACGGGAGAGCAGTACTTC.

This sequence joins TRBV28 and TRBJ2-1, with D possibly being TRBD1 (5 bases). Trimming removed 6 bases from V and 2 bases from J, with 11 bases in between. This CDR3 comprises 14 residues. In germline, CDR1 is MDHEN, CDR2 SYDVKM. The CDR3 DNA sequence: TGTGCCAGCAGACCCCAGGGTCCCTACAATGAGCAGTTCTTC. Its translation: CASRPQGPYNEQFF.

This clonotype was detected many times. CDR3: CASSLGQVLTDTQYF. CDR3 in DNA: TGTGCCAGCAGCTTGGGACAGGTACTCACAGATACGCAGTATTTT. The rearrangement uses TRBV7-8 and TRBJ2-3; TRBD1 matches at 8 bases. Germline V gene lookup returns CDR1 SGHVS and CDR2 FQNEAQ. The length of the CDR3 is 15 residues. V lost 3 bases and J lost 2; bases outside the gene matches: 4.

This rearrangement joins TRBV15 to TRBJ2-5; the D gene is possibly TRBD1 (5 bases). The CDR3 is 15 residues long. CDR1 LNHNV and CDR2 YYDKDF come from the germline V gene (reference sequence). V was pared by 0 bases and J by 5 bases, with 13 bases between. The CDR3 is CATSRDKDAGETQYF. Written as DNA, the CDR3 is TGTGCCACCAGCAGAGATAAGGACGCAGGGGAGACCCAGTACTTC.

The chain joins TRBV25-1 to TRBJ2-7; D is unclear. Germline-derived CDR1 and CDR2 are MGHDK and SYGVNS. This CDR3 is built from 13 residues. With 11 bases removed from V and 5 bases from J, the gap between germline ends came to 19 bases. CDR3 nucleotides: TGTGCCTGGTCCTCTCGGATAGCCCACGAGCAGTACTTC. Amino acids: CAWSSRIAHEQYF.

This clonotype was seen ten or more times. The rearrangement joins TRBV20-1 to TRBJ2-4, with D tentatively TRBD1 (6 bases). The length of the CDR3 is 14 residues. Trimming stripped 5 bases from V and 0 bases from J, with 11 bases between. Germline-derived CDR1 and CDR2 are DFQATT and SNEGSKA (reference sequence). The DNA of the CDR3 is TGCAGTGCTCCGGACAGCCGAGCCAAAAACATTCAGTACTTC. Amino acids: CSAPDSRAKNIQYF.

This chain connects TRBV15 to TRBJ2-7; D may be TRBD1 (6 bases). Per germline, CDR1 LNHNV and CDR2 YYDKDF (reference sequence). The CDR3 loop spans 15 amino acids. The V and J ends lost 0 bases and 4 bases respectively, with 13 bases between them. The CDR3 region has the DNA TGTGCCACCAGCAGAGAACATTCAGGGGAATACGAGCAGTACTTC. Translating it yields CATSREHSGEYEQYF.

About this clonotype: A junction end diverges from the germline sequence, so it may reflect a read error. The chain links TRBV25-1 to TRBJ2-1, with TRBD2 matching over 8 bases. The germline V gene encodes CDR1 MGHDK and CDR2 SYGVNS. The CDR3 is made up of 17 amino acids. This chain's CDR3 is CVSSEFKAGATFNEQFF. DNA for the CDR3: TGTGTCAGCAGTGAATTTAAAGCGGGAGCGACCTTTAATGAGCAGTTCTTC.

This clonotype was observed a handful of times. The chain combines TRBV5-5 with TRBJ2-5; D might be TRBD1 (5 bases). The length of the CDR3 is 14 residues. Germline assignment: CDR1 SGHKS and CDR2 YYEKEE (reference sequence). Between the trimmed V and J ends, which lost 1 base and 4 bases, there was a span of 11 bases. This chain's CDR3 is CASSLFAGLETQYF. Written as DNA, the CDR3 is TGTGCCAGCAGCTTGTTCGCAGGGCTAGAGACCCAGTACTTC. Complete variable domain (other parts from reference TRBV5-5 and TRBJ2-5): DAGVTQSPTHLIKTRGQQVTLRCSPISGHKSVSWYQQVLGQGPQFIFQYYEKEERGRGNFPDRFSARQFPNYSSELNVNALLLGDSALYLCASSLFAGLETQYFGPGTRLLVL.

This clonotype was recorded a few times. The J gene is TRBJ2-2, the V gene TRBV12-3 or TRBV12-4; D is unclear. The germline V and J ends were trimmed by 1 base and 0 bases, with 9 bases remaining between them. The CDR3 spans 16 residues. DNA for the CDR3: TGTGCCAGCAGTTTAGGACCAAAGGCGAACACCGGGGAGCTGTTTTTT. It translates to CASSLGPKANTGELFF.

There are many counts of this clonotype. The rearrangement uses TRBV11-2 and TRBJ2-1, with D tentatively TRBD1 (5 bases). Germline V gives CDR1 SGHAT, CDR2 FQNNGV. V was trimmed by 2 bases and J by 10 bases, leaving 6 bases between them. The CDR3 length is 11 residues. The CDR3 is CASSLRQEQFF. CDR3 sequence (DNA): TGTGCCAGCAGCTTACGACAGGAGCAGTTCTTC.

The chain is built from TRBV4-1 and TRBJ1-5, with D possibly being TRBD1 (6 bases). This CDR3 contains 15 residues. V shed 3 bases and J shed 6 bases, with 15 bases lying between them. The germline gives CDR1 MGHRA, CDR2 YSYEKL. The CDR3 region is CASSHLSQGTQPQHF. CDR3 sequence (DNA): TGCGCCAGCAGCCATTTATCCCAGGGGACTCAGCCCCAGCATTTT.

The chain carries TRBV2 and TRBJ1-5; D is possibly TRBD1 (5 bases). Germline V gene sequence: CDR1 SNHLY, CDR2 FYNNEI. The CDR3 has 14 amino acids. With 7 bases removed from V and 1 base from J, the gap between germline ends came to 11 bases. CDR3 protein: CASNRDGSNQPQHF. The DNA for the CDR3 is TGTGCCAGCAACCGGGACGGAAGCAATCAGCCCCAGCATTTT.

This clonotype was found a few times. The chain carries TRBV28 and TRBJ2-3, with TRBD1 identical over 8 bases. J gave up 5 bases and V 7 bases, and 14 bases lay outside the gene matches. Germline assignment: CDR1 MDHEN and CDR2 SYDVKM. This CDR3 is 16 amino acids long. The CDR3: CASKEQGEFHRDTQYF. CDR3 in DNA: TGTGCCAGCAAAGAACAGGGGGAGTTCCATAGAGATACGCAGTATTTT.

The chain joins TRBV20-1 to TRBJ2-2; D perhaps matches TRBD2 (5 bases). The CDR3 extends over 16 amino acids. Trimming took 6 bases from V and 4 from J, leaving 21 bases between them. Germline V lookup: CDR1 DFQATT, CDR2 SNEGSKA (reference sequence). The CDR3 DNA sequence: TGCAGTGCCCGTTTCGAGGGAAAGGCCCCCACCGGGGAGCTGTTTTTT. It encodes CSARFEGKAPTGELFF.